This TCR beta chain was captured in a study of PD-1 blockade in classical Hodgkin lymphoma. The table came from immunoSEQ multiplex PCR; TCRdb's copy has only in-frame clones and leaves some out. This table holds tens of thousands of clones, roughly 85% found once. A note on this clone: Antigen unknown.

V lost 6 bases and J 4 bases, leaving 15 bases between the germline ends. CDR1 is MNHEY and CDR2 is SVGAGI in the germline V gene. This CDR3 has 14 residues. Time point described: cycle 4 day 1 (C4D1), after about 6 weeks of nivolumab. Following autologous stem cell transplantation, relapse occurred in every patient, and exposure to brentuximab vedotin varied. Findings and limits, study-wide: The study found complete responders had baseline diversity similar to newly diagnosed patients.

V and J are TRBV6-5 and TRBJ1-2; D perhaps matches TRBD1 (6 bases). This receptor was taken from a human donor with classical Hodgkin lymphoma. Sample: peripheral blood mononuclear cells (PBMCs), taken before the fourth cycle of nivolumab. The CDR3 DNA is TGTGCCAGCAGACCACCGGGGGCGGGCTATGGCTACACCTTC. Its translation is CASRPPGAGYGYTF.